This T cell receptor (beta chain) was retrieved from a study of molecular identifiers for immune sequencing clone quantification. Study outcomes and limitations: Spiked-in Jurkat TCR RNA corresponding to one cell was reported as detectable against about 1 million naive cells.

The V gene lost 3 bases and the J gene lost 2 bases, with 8 bases spanning the gap. The length of the CDR3 is 12 residues. Germline V gene data show CDR1 as SQVTM and CDR2 as ANQGSEA. TCRdb re-called the PCR reads with MiXCR, one entry per CDR3 protein. This sample yields about half a million distinct CDR3 sequences, of which about 22% are seen a single time; about 0.78% belongs to the top ten. This clonotype has just a few counts. Its cognate antigen is unknown. CD8+CD4-CCR7+CD45RA+ cells were sorted as naive CD8 T cells. Source material: naive CD8+ T cells from blood, with Jurkat cell RNA spiked in. The subset is: FACS-sorted CD8+CD4-CCR7+CD45RA+ naive T cells. This TCR came from a human donor in good health. Some libraries in this study had Jurkat cell RNA spiked in. V is TRBV29-1 and J is TRBJ2-7; D is ambiguous. The CDR3 loop reads CSVETQAYEQYF. As DNA, the CDR3 is TGCAGCGTTGAGACACAAGCCTACGAGCAGTACTTC.